The clone carrying this T cell receptor beta chain occurred a few times. The antigen is unknown. The data originate from a study of blood T cells in healthy people across ages. The study, taken as a whole, reports: Unsorted PBMCs blocked a conclusive comparison of naive and antigen-experienced cells.

V was shortened by 6 bases and J by 5 bases, with 13 bases between the two germline ends. The germline gives CDR1 KGHSH, CDR2 LQKENI. This CDR3 has 13 residues. Healthy Russian Caucasian donors spanned ages roughly 6 to 90 years. Each donor had ten milliliters of peripheral blood drawn. Per sample, no less than 6 micrograms of total RNA were extracted. Through a sample-barcoded 5' primer and a J-beta primer mix, a second PCR was run for roughly 6 to 12 cycles. TCRdb called the 5' RACE reads again in MiXCR, with one record for every CDR3 protein. The sample gives about 780,000 distinct CDR3 sequences, 35% to 60% of which show up once; approximately 18% is in the top ten.

The receptor was derived from a man older than 75 in good health. The chain has TRBV18 and TRBJ2-5, with D possibly being TRBD2 (6 bases). Sequencing was done on a sample of blood. Written as DNA, the CDR3 is TGTGCCAGCTCCCTCGCGGCGGGGGAGACCCAGTACTTC. It specifies CASSLAAGETQYF.